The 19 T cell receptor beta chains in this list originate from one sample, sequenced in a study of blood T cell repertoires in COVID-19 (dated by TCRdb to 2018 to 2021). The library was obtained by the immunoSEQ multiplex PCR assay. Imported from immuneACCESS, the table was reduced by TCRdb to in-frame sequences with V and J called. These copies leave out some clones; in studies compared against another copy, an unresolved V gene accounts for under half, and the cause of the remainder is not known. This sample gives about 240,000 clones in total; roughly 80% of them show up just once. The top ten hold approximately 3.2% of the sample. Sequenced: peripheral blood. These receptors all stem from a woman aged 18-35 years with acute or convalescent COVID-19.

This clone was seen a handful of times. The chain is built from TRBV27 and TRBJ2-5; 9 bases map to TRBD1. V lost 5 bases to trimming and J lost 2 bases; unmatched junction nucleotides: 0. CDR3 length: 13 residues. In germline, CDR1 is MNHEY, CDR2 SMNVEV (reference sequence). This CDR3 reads CASSDRGQETQYF. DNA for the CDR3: TGTGCCAGCAGTGACAGGGGGCAAGAGACCCAGTACTTC.

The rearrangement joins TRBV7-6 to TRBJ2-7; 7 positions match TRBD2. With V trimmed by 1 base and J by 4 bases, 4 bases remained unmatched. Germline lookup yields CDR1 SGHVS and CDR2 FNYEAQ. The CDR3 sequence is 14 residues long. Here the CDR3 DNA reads TGTGCCAGCAGCTTAGGACTAGCTGGGTACGAGCAGTACTTC. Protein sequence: CASSLGLAGYEQYF. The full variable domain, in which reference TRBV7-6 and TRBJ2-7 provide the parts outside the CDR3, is GAGVSQSPRYKVTKRGQDVALRCDPISGHVSLYWYRQALGQGPEFLTYFNYEAQQDKSGLPNDRFSAERPEGSISTLTIQRTEQRDSAMYRCASSLGLAGYEQYFGPGTRLTVT.

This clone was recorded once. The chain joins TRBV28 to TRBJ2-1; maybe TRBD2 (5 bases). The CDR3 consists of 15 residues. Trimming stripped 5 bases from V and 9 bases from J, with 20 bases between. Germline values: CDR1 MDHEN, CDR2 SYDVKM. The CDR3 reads CASSPPGRVEGEQFF. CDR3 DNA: TGTGCCAGCAGTCCCCCTGGGCGGGTGGAAGGTGAGCAGTTCTTC.

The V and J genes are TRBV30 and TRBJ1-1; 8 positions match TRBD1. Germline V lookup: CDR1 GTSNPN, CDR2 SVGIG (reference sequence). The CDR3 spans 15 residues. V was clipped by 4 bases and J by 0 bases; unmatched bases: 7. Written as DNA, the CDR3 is TGTGCCTGGATAGGGACGGACAGGGTGAACACTGAAGCTTTCTTT. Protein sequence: CAWIGTDRVNTEAFF.

DNA of the CDR3: TGTGCCACCGGCTCCCCTTGGCAGGAAAACACTGAAGCTTTCTTT. Translated: CATGSPWQENTEAFF. This chain connects TRBV27 to TRBJ1-1; D ambiguous. Looked up from germline, CDR1 is MNHEY and CDR2 is SMNVEV (reference sequence). The V and J ends lost 10 bases and 2 bases respectively, with 20 bases between them. The CDR3 totals 15 residues.

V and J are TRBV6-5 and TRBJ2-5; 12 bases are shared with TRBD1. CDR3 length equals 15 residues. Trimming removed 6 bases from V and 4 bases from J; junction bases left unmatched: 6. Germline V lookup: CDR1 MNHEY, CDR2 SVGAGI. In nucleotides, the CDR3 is TGTGCCAGCAGGCCAACGGGACAGGGGGCAGAGACCCAGTACTTC. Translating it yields CASRPTGQGAETQYF.

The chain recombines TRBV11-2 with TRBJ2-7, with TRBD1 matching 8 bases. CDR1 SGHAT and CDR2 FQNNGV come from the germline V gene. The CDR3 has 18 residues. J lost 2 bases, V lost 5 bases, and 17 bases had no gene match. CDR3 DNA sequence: TGTGCCAGCAGCCCGGGACAGGCCCAATATTACGGAACCTACGAGCAGTACTTC. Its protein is CASSPGQAQYYGTYEQYF.

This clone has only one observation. CDR3 in DNA: TGTGCCAGCAGCCCTGCGGGGGACACTCAGTTCTTC. The encoded protein is CASSPAGDTQFF. The chain links TRBV11-2 to TRBJ2-1; D might be TRBD2 (7 bases). Trimming took off 5 bases at V and 13 bases at J, with 15 bases between the two ends. The CDR3 consists of 12 residues. Germline assignment: CDR1 SGHAT and CDR2 FQNNGV.

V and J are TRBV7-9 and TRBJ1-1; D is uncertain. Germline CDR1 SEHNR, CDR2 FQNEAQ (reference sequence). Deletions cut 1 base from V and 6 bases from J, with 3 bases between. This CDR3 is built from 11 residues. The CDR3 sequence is CASSLVAEAFF. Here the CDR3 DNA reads TGTGCCAGCAGCTTAGTCGCTGAAGCTTTCTTT.

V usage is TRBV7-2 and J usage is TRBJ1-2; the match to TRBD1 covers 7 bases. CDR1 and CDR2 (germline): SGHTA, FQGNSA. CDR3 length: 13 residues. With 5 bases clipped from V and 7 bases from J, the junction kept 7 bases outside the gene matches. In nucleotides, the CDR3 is TGTGCCAGCAGCCCAGGACAGGCAATTGGCTACACCTTC. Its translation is CASSPGQAIGYTF. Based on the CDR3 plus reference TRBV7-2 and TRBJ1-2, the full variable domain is GAGVSQSPSNKVTEKGKDVELRCDPISGHTALYWYRQSLGQGLEFLIYFQGNSAPDKSGLPSDRFSAERTGGSVSTLTIQRTQQEDSAVYLCASSPGQAIGYTFGSGTRLTVV.

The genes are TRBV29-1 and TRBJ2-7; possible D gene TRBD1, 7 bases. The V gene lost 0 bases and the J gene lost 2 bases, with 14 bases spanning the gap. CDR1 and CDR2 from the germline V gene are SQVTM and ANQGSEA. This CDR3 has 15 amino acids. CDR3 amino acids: CSVEDSGRGAYEQYF. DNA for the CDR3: TGCAGCGTTGAAGATTCCGGCAGGGGGGCCTACGAGCAGTACTTC.

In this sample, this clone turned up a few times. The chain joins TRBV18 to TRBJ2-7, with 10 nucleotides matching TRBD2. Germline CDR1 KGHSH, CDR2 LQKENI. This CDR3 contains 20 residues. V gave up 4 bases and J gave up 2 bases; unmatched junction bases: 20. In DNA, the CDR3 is TGTGCCAGCTCACTATTCCATATTCCTAGCGGGGGATACCCCCCCTACGAGCAGTACTTC. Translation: CASSLFHIPSGGYPPYEQYF. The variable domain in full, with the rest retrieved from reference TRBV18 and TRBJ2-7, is NAGVMQNPRHLVRRRGQEARLRCSPMKGHSHVYWYRQLPEEGLKFMVYLQKENIIDESGMPKERFSAEFPKEGPSILRIQQVVRGDSAAYFCASSLFHIPSGGYPPYEQYFGPGTRLTVT.

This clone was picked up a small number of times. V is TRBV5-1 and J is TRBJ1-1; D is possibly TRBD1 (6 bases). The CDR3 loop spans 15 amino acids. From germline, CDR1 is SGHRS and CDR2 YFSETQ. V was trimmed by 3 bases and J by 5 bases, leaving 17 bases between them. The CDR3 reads CASSSAWGRETEAFF. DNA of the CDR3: TGCGCCAGCAGCTCGGCCTGGGGGCGGGAGACTGAAGCTTTCTTT. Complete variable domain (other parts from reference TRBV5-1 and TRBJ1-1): KAGVTQTPRYLIKTRGQQVTLSCSPISGHRSVSWYQQTPGQGLQFLFEYFSETQRNKGNFPGRFSGRQFSNSRSEMNVSTLELGDSALYLCASSSAWGRETEAFFGQGTRLTVV.

This chain's CDR3 is CASSVAGGHMYTDTQYF. The CDR3, as DNA: TGTGCCAGCAGCGTAGCTGGGGGACATATGTACACAGATACGCAGTATTTT. V is TRBV9 and J is TRBJ2-3, with D perhaps matching TRBD1 (6 bases). Per the germline V gene, CDR1 is SGDLS and CDR2 is YYNGEE. The CDR3 is 17 amino acids. V lost 0 bases and J 2 bases, leaving 16 bases between the germline ends.

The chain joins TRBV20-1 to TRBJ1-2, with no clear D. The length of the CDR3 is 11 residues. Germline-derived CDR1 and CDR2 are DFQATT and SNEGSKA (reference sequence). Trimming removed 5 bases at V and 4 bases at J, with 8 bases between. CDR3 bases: TGCAGTGCTGCAGCGGTCTATGGCTACACCTTC. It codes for CSAAAVYGYTF.

The CDR3 reads CASSLSMTDPQPQHF. The CDR3 region has the DNA TGTGCCAGCAGCCTCTCTATGACAGACCCTCAGCCCCAGCATTTT. The rearrangement uses TRBV7-2 and TRBJ1-5, with a tentative D call TRBD1 (5 bases). Germline loops: CDR1 SGHTA, CDR2 FQGNSA. The length of the CDR3 is 15 residues. The V gene lost 5 bases and the J gene lost 6 bases, with 17 bases spanning the gap.

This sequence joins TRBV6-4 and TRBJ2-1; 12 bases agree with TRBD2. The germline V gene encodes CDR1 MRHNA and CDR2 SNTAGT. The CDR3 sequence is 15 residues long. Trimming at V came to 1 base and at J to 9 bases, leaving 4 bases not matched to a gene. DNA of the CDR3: TGTGCCAGCAGTGACTGGACTAGCGGGGTGAGTGAGCAGTTCTTC. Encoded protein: CASSDWTSGVSEQFF.

CDR3 in DNA: TGTGCCACCAGTGAGGGACAGCTTCATAATTCACCCCTCCACTTT. Translation gives CATSEGQLHNSPLHF. The rearrangement uses TRBV24-1 and TRBJ1-6, with 7 bases aligning to TRBD1. The CDR3 totals 15 residues. V lost 4 bases and J lost 5; bases outside the gene matches: 4. The germline V gene has CDR1 KGHDR and CDR2 SFDVKD.

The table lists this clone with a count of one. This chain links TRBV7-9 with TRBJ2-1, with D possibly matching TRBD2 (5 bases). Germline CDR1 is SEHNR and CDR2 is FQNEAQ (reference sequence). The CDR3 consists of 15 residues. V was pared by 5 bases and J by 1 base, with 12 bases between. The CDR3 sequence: CASSIGLNSYNEQFF. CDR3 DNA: TGTGCCAGCAGCATCGGACTCAATTCCTACAATGAGCAGTTCTTC.